Here is one TCR beta chain with its context. One end of the junction fails to match germline, which may point to a read error. The PCR contained 60 Vbeta and 13 Jbeta primers. TCRdb's table, derived via immunoSEQ multiplex PCR, lists solely in-frame clones and lacks some. Of 150,000 to 200,000 clones in the sample, 80% were seen once. This entry belongs to a study of cytomegalovirus exposure and HLA in healthy donors. The germline CDR1 and CDR2 sequences are SGHTA and FQGNSA. The CDR3 is made up of 14 amino acids. Sequenced input: PBMCs. The rearrangement uses TRBV7-2 and TRBJ2-7, with TRBD2 matching 9 bases. The sequence came from a woman aged 35 to 49 in good health and CMV-seronegative. The CDR3, as DNA: TGTGCCAGCGGCTTGGGCGGGGGGGACTACGAGCAGTACTTC. This codes for CASGLGGGDYEQYF.